These 20 T cell receptor beta chains were all obtained from the same sample, sequenced in a study of T cell responses to AZD1222 COVID-19 vaccine. Libraries were prepared by immunoSEQ multiplex PCR; TCRdb keeps only in-frame clonotypes and omits some of them. The profile covers about 190,000 clones, with over 85% appearing a single time and 3.6% taken by the ten largest. This sample comprised peripheral blood, obtained 28 days after the second dose of the MenACWY control vaccine. The receptors derive from an adult who received the MenACWY meningococcal vaccine as a control.

The gene calls are TRBV15 and TRBJ1-5, with D unresolved. This CDR3 contains 16 residues. Germline values: CDR1 LNHNV, CDR2 YYDKDF (reference sequence). Trimming left V 0 bases short and J 6 bases short, with 15 bases between. The CDR3 nucleotides read TGTGCCACCAGCAGAGATGTGTTTCCCGGAGGTCAGCCCCAGCATTTT. Protein sequence: CATSRDVFPGGQPQHF. Drawing the rest from reference TRBV15 and TRBJ1-5, the complete variable domain is DAMVIQNPRYQVTQFGKPVTLSCSQTLNHNVMYWYQQKSSQAPKLLFHYYDKDFNNEADTPDNFQSRRPNTSFCFLDIRSPGLGDTAMYLCATSRDVFPGGQPQHFGDGTRLSIL.

The chain has TRBV12-3 or TRBV12-4 and TRBJ2-7, with D maybe TRBD2 (6 bases). The CDR3 length is 12 residues. Trimming removed 6 bases from V and 5 bases from J, with 11 bases in between. The CDR3, as DNA: TGTGCCAGCAGACGGGAGTCCAACGAGCAGTACTTC. This sequence encodes CASRRESNEQYF.

The chain is built from TRBV6-2 or TRBV6-3 and TRBJ2-1, with D perhaps matching TRBD1 (8 bases). The CDR3 spans 14 residues. The V and J ends lost 2 bases and 8 bases respectively, with 13 bases between them. Germline V lookup: CDR1 MNHEY, CDR2 SVGEGT. CDR3 nucleotides: TGTGCCAGCAGTTACCGAACAGGGGGGGATGAGCAGTTCTTC. Amino acid sequence: CASSYRTGGDEQFF.

The chain uses TRBV4-2 and TRBJ2-7, with 10 bases fitting TRBD2. Germline V CDR1 and CDR2: LGHNA, YNFKEQ. Trimming at V came to 4 bases and at J to 1 base, leaving 10 bases not matched to a gene. There are 17 residues in the CDR3. The CDR3 protein is CASSRPSGSSGSYEQYF. CDR3 nucleotides: TGTGCCAGCAGCCGGCCTAGCGGGAGTTCCGGGTCCTACGAGCAGTACTTC.

This chain links TRBV27 with TRBJ1-5; D call uncertain. V shed 4 bases and J shed 4 bases, with 8 bases lying between them. The CDR3 sequence is 13 residues long. Germline CDR1 reads MNHEY; CDR2 reads SMNVEV (reference sequence). The DNA for the CDR3 is TGTGCCAGCAGTTCGGAGAGTAATCAGCCCCAGCATTTT. Amino acids: CASSSESNQPQHF.

V and J are TRBV27 and TRBJ1-5, with 7 bases that match TRBD1. Germline CDR1 is MNHEY and CDR2 is SMNVEV (reference sequence). This CDR3 region has 18 residues. V was clipped by 8 bases and J by 7 bases; unmatched bases: 23. The CDR3 sequence is CASGTETTLSAGVQPQHF. Here the CDR3 DNA reads TGTGCCAGCGGGACAGAAACTACTCTAAGCGCGGGGGTGCAGCCCCAGCATTTT.

This clone was found a few times. The rearrangement uses TRBV19 and TRBJ1-1, with D perhaps TRBD1 (5 bases). CDR1 is LNHDA, CDR2 SQIVND, per germline (reference sequence). This CDR3 contains 15 residues. V was shortened by 0 bases and J by 4 bases, with 12 bases between the two germline ends. This CDR3 reads CASSIDPGPATEAFF. CDR3 DNA sequence: TGTGCCAGTAGTATAGATCCGGGGCCAGCCACTGAAGCTTTCTTT.

This chain connects TRBV9 to TRBJ1-6; the D gene is possibly TRBD1 (6 bases). CDR1 is SGDLS and CDR2 is YYNGEE in the germline V gene. V dropped 4 bases and J dropped 3 bases, with 14 bases sitting between them. CDR3 length: 16 amino acids. Here the CDR3 DNA reads TGTGCCAGCAGCTCTCCCCGGGGACACTATAATTCACCCCTCCACTTT. It codes for CASSSPRGHYNSPLHF.

This chain joins TRBV19 and TRBJ2-5; D is possibly TRBD1 (6 bases). The germline gives CDR1 LNHDA, CDR2 SQIVND (reference sequence). CDR3 length equals 16 residues. V was cut by 0 bases and J by 5 bases, with 16 bases left in between. The CDR3 protein is CASSIDLGQGYETQYF. The CDR3, as DNA: TGTGCCAGTAGTATAGATCTCGGCCAGGGGTACGAGACCCAGTACTTC. The full variable domain, with the rest looked up from reference TRBV19 and TRBJ2-5, is DGGITQSPKYLFRKEGQNVTLSCEQNLNHDAMYWYRQDPGQGLRLIYYSQIVNDFQKGDIAEGYSVSREKKESFPLTVTSAQKNPTAFYLCASSIDLGQGYETQYFGPGTRLLVL.

This chain joins TRBV10-1 and TRBJ1-6, with TRBD1 matching 7 bases. The CDR3 totals 14 residues. V lost 2 bases and J lost 9; bases outside the gene matches: 4. CDR1 WNHNN and CDR2 SYGVQD come from the germline V gene (reference sequence). CDR3 protein: CASSETGAASPLHF. The CDR3 nucleotides are TGCGCCAGCAGTGAGACAGGGGCAGCTTCACCCCTCCACTTT.

The CDR3 sequence: CASSYRRAGTEAFF. CDR3 nucleotides: TGTGCCAGCAGTTATCGGCGGGCAGGCACTGAAGCTTTCTTT. The chain recombines TRBV6-5 with TRBJ1-1; D is ambiguous. Germline values: CDR1 MNHEY, CDR2 SVGAGI. Trimming took off 3 bases at V and 4 bases at J, with 12 bases between the two ends. This CDR3 is built from 14 residues.

The V and J genes are TRBV6-1 and TRBJ2-7; tentatively, D is TRBD1 or TRBD2 (5 bases each). Trimming removed 11 bases at V and 0 bases at J, with 11 bases between. Germline CDR1 MNHNS, CDR2 SASEGT. The CDR3 has 12 amino acids. CDR3 residues: CAAEGSSYEQYF. The CDR3 nucleotides are TGTGCCGCTGAGGGGAGCTCCTACGAGCAGTACTTC.

The sample holds one count of this clone. This chain uses TRBV7-2 with TRBJ2-7, with TRBD2 matching 13 bases. Germline trimming cut 6 bases from V and 7 bases from J; bases unmatched to any gene: 9. The CDR3 is 15 residues long. In germline, CDR1 is SGHTA, CDR2 FQGNSA. DNA for the CDR3: TGTGCCAGCAGTCCTACTAGCGGGAGGGAAGGAGAGCAGTACTTC. As protein: CASSPTSGREGEQYF.

This chain links TRBV11-2 with TRBJ2-7; perhaps D is TRBD1 or TRBD2 (5 bases each). The V end was cut by 1 base, the J end by 3 bases, with 10 bases between. Germline V gene data show CDR1 as SGHAT and CDR2 as FQNNGV. The CDR3 has 14 amino acids. CDR3 region: CASSLVGPGYEQYF. The DNA for the CDR3 is TGTGCCAGCAGCTTAGTGGGACCCGGCTACGAGCAGTACTTC.

This clone has a single count. The V gene is TRBV11-3, the J gene TRBJ2-7, with TRBD1 matching over 8 bases. This CDR3 has 15 residues. J gave up 2 bases and V 3 bases, and 6 bases lay outside the gene matches. Germline CDR1 reads SGHNT; CDR2 reads YENEEA. The CDR3 nucleotides read TGTGCCAGCAGCTTCGGGGCAGGGGGCACCTACGAGCAGTACTTC. It is translated as CASSFGAGGTYEQYF.

V and J are TRBV3-1 (or the pseudogene TRBV3-2) and TRBJ2-7, with TRBD2 identical over 11 bases. The CDR3 is 14 amino acids. In germline, CDR1 is LGHDT, CDR2 YNNKEL (reference sequence). V lost 4 bases, J lost 2 bases, and 1 base stayed unmatched. The chain's CDR3 is CASSPGLAAYEQYF. DNA of the CDR3: TGTGCCAGCAGCCCGGGACTAGCGGCCTACGAGCAGTACTTC.

V usage is TRBV19 and J usage is TRBJ2-1, with 9 bases fitting TRBD2. The CDR3 totals 16 residues. J gave up 1 base and V 2 bases, and 3 bases lay outside the gene matches. The germline V gene has CDR1 LNHDA and CDR2 SQIVND (reference sequence). Here the CDR3 DNA reads TGTGCCAGTAGTATATTAGCGGGAGTGTCCTACAATGAGCAGTTCTTC. It is translated as CASSILAGVSYNEQFF.

This sequence joins TRBV20-1 and TRBJ2-7, with no clear D. The CDR3 totals 11 residues. Germline CDR1 reads DFQATT; CDR2 reads SNEGSKA (reference sequence). V was shortened by 0 bases and J by 3 bases, with 3 bases between the two germline ends. CDR3 nucleotides: TGCAGTGCTAGAGAGAACTACGAGCAGTACTTC. Translating gives CSARENYEQYF.

The rearrangement links TRBV7-3 to TRBJ2-1; weak D call: TRBD2 (6 bases). Trimming cost V 5 bases and J 8 bases, with 16 bases left between them. The CDR3 spans 14 residues. Germline V gives CDR1 SGHTA, CDR2 FQGTGA. For the CDR3, the DNA is TGTGCCAGCAGCCCAGGACTACCCCTCGATGAGCAGTTCTTC. This translates into CASSPGLPLDEQFF.

The chain joins TRBV30 to TRBJ2-6; D is undetermined. Germline CDR1 and CDR2: GTSNPN and SVGIG (reference sequence). The CDR3 sequence is 16 residues long. V lost 3 bases and J lost 0, with 12 bases in between. The CDR3 region has the DNA TGTGCCTGGAGAGGCCCTGGGATCTCTGGGGCCAACGTCCTGACTTTC. Protein: CAWRGPGISGANVLTF.